The rows below give T cell receptor beta chains drawn from one sample of a study of blood T cell repertoires in COVID-19. TCRdb's table, derived via immunoSEQ multiplex PCR, lists solely in-frame clones and lacks some. The repertoire holds about 410,000 clones, with about 89% as singletons. Sequenced material: peripheral blood. Receptor source: a woman aged 40 to 50 with COVID-19, enrolled during active disease. Both conserved end residues are part of each CDR3. Clone size is stated in some rows and not others, as once, few, many or a class when expanded.

V	size	CDR3
TRBV5-4	-	CASSTGGQIYNSPLHF
TRBV28	-	CASSARGMNTEAFF
TRBV9	-	CASSVGTGTSGTPDTQYF
TRBV12-2	-	CASRSGQGTHEQYF
TRBV19	-	CASSIGGSLGNEQFF
TRBV5-1	-	CASRPGGYQETQYF
TRBV3-1/TRBV3-2	-	CASSQDSRLAGTGELFF
TRBV6-1	-	CASSEGTGLTQYF
TRBV5-5	-	CASSLARQGRDTQYF
TRBV27	-	CASSGGQYSNQPQHF
TRBV5-1	-	CASSVGPGVEKLFF
TRBV15	once	CATSRDLRNTDTQYF
TRBV7-2	few	CASSLRSGWTEAFF
TRBV9	-	CASSVAPTGGAADTEAFF
TRBV19	-	CASKRQGQYSPLHF